A selection of T cell receptor beta chains follows, all from one sample in a study of T cell responses to AZD1222 COVID-19 vaccine. Profiled with immunoSEQ multiplex PCR; TCRdb holds only in-frame clones, not every one. The sample holds approximately 77,000 clones, 75% to 90% seen once. Material: peripheral blood, obtained 28 days after the second AZD1222 dose. The receptor source for this set is an adult who received the AZD1222 COVID-19 vaccine. Both conserved end residues are part of each CDR3. D genes are given only for firm matches. Clone size is shown for a subset of rows, as once, few, many or a class of expanded clone.

j_call	clone_size	d_call	v_call	cdr3_aa	cdr3_nt
TRBJ1-2	few	TRBD1	TRBV18	CASSPGTGRGGYTF	TGTGCCAGCTCACCCGGGACAGGCCGTGGGGGCTACACCTTC
TRBJ1-1	.	.	TRBV6-1	CASSDTFYTEAFF	TGTGCCAGCAGTGACACCTTCTACACTGAAGCTTTCTTT
TRBJ1-6	.	TRBD1	TRBV7-8	CASSLRTGNSPLHF	TGTGCCAGCAGCTTAAGGACAGGGAATTCACCCCTCCACTTT
TRBJ1-5	.	.	TRBV19	CASSITGMSNQPQHF	TGTGCCAGTAGTATTACAGGGATGAGCAATCAGCCCCAGCATTTT
TRBJ2-7	.	.	TRBV28	CASSTPGETYEQYF	TGTGCCAGCAGTACCCCGGGCGAAACCTACGAGCAGTACTTC
TRBJ1-5	.	.	TRBV11-2	CASSPGGRQPQHF	TGTGCCAGCAGCCCGGGAGGGAGGCAGCCCCAGCATTTT
TRBJ2-7	.	TRBD1	TRBV4-1	CASSQGQGTSYEQYF	TGCGCCAGCAGCCAGGGACAGGGAACATCCTACGAGCAGTACTTC
TRBJ2-2	.	.	TRBV29-1	CSVIGQNTGELFF	TGCAGCGTTATAGGGCAGAACACCGGGGAGCTGTTTTTT
TRBJ1-5	.	.	TRBV28	CASSPLGLSNQPQHF	TGTGCCAGCAGTCCCCTGGGACTCAGCAATCAGCCCCAGCATTTT
TRBJ1-4	.	.	TRBV7-8	CASSSPTGIEKLFF	TGTGCCAGCAGCTCCCCGACAGGCATTGAAAAACTGTTTTTT
TRBJ2-6	.	.	TRBV12-3/TRBV12-4	CASASSGANVLTF	TGTGCCAGCGCGAGCTCTGGGGCCAACGTCCTGACTTTC
TRBJ1-1	.	.	TRBV9	CASSDSGWATEAFF	TGTGCCAGCAGCGACTCAGGGTGGGCCACTGAAGCTTTCTTT
TRBJ2-1	.	.	TRBV6-2/TRBV6-3	CASSYDVDREQFF	TGTGCCAGCAGTTACGACGTAGATCGTGAGCAGTTCTTC
TRBJ1-1	.	TRBD1	TRBV6-4	CARRVAGQADIEAFF	TGTGCCAGGAGGGTCGCCGGACAGGCGGACATTGAAGCTTTCTTT
TRBJ1-1	once	.	TRBV12-3/TRBV12-4	CASSFNRDTEAFF	TGTGCCAGCAGCTTTAACCGGGACACTGAAGCTTTCTTT
TRBJ1-1	.	.	TRBV28	CASSPRAGTEAFF	TGTGCCAGCAGCCCCCGGGCGGGCACTGAAGCTTTCTTT
TRBJ1-5	.	.	TRBV5-3	CARSYPGGDSNQPQHF	TGTGCCAGAAGCTACCCCGGCGGAGATAGCAATCAGCCCCAGCATTTT
TRBJ1-4	.	.	TRBV7-2	CASSLSGSNEKLFF	TGTGCCAGCAGCTTAAGCGGCAGTAATGAAAAACTGTTTTTT
TRBJ1-1	.	.	TRBV7-6	CASSLGRPNTEAFF	TGTGCCAGCAGCTTAGGACGTCCGAACACTGAAGCTTTCTTT
TRBJ2-3	.	.	TRBV7-2	CASSYGGRGGTDTQYF	TGTGCCAGCAGTTATGGGGGCAGGGGTGGCACAGATACGCAGTATTTT
TRBJ2-3	.	.	TRBV28	CASSLAGSSDTQYF	TGTGCCAGCAGTTTAGCGGGGAGTTCAGATACGCAGTATTTT
TRBJ2-2	.	.	TRBV18	CASSRGVNTGELFF	TGTGCCAGCTCACGAGGGGTGAACACCGGGGAGCTGTTTTTT
TRBJ1-2	.	.	TRBV28	CAGTGGTNYGYTF	TGTGCCGGGACGGGCGGTACTAACTATGGCTACACCTTC
TRBJ2-7	.	.	TRBV27	CASSPLPGEQYF	TGTGCCAGCAGTCCCCTACCAGGTGAGCAGTACTTC
TRBJ1-1	.	.	TRBV6-2/TRBV6-3	CASSTRHFSNTEAFF	TGTGCCAGCAGTACTAGACACTTTTCGAACACTGAAGCTTTCTTT
TRBJ1-2	once	.	TRBV12-3/TRBV12-4	CASSLGLNYGYTF	TGTGCCAGCAGTCTTGGCCTTAACTATGGCTACACCTTC
TRBJ2-1	once	.	TRBV25-1	CASSYYSYNEQFF	TGTGCCAGCAGTTACTATTCCTACAATGAGCAGTTCTTC
TRBJ1-6	.	.	TRBV4-3	CASSQVQGQALHF	TGCGCCAGCAGCCAAGTACAGGGTCAGGCCCTCCACTTT
TRBJ2-5	.	.	TRBV7-6	CASSLAPGQGFQETQYF	TGTGCCAGCAGCTTAGCGCCGGGGCAGGGGTTCCAAGAGACCCAGTACTTC
TRBJ2-4	.	.	TRBV19	CASSIPPSIQYF	TGTGCCAGTAGTATCCCCCCGAGCATTCAGTACTTC
TRBJ2-7	once	TRBD2	TRBV30	CAWSYDSGGWYEQYF	TGTGCCTGGAGTTACGATAGCGGGGGGTGGTACGAGCAGTACTTC
TRBJ2-7	once	.	TRBV29-1	CSVGLDTYHEQYF	TGCAGCGTTGGTTTGGACACTTACCACGAGCAGTACTTC
TRBJ1-2	.	.	TRBV6-5	CASTPQWPGDGYTF	TGTGCCAGCACCCCCCAGTGGCCGGGAGATGGCTACACCTTC
TRBJ1-6	.	TRBD1	TRBV10-3	CAISVGQNNSPLHF	TGTGCCATCAGTGTGGGACAGAATAATTCACCCCTCCACTTT
TRBJ2-3	.	TRBD2	TRBV6-2/TRBV6-3	CASSGGLAGATDTQYF	TGTGCCAGCAGTGGGGGACTAGCGGGAGCCACAGATACGCAGTATTTT
TRBJ2-1	.	.	TRBV2	CASSQGVWGNEQFF	TGTGCCAGCAGCCAGGGAGTTTGGGGGAATGAGCAGTTCTTC
TRBJ1-4	.	TRBD1	TRBV28	CASIHRGQADEKLFF	TGTGCCAGCATCCATCGGGGACAGGCGGATGAAAAACTGTTTTTT
TRBJ2-3	.	TRBD2	TRBV4-1	CASSQQWSGGTDTQYF	TGCGCCAGCAGCCAACAGTGGAGCGGGGGAACAGATACGCAGTATTTT
TRBJ1-5	once	.	TRBV5-1	CASSLVGENQPQHF	TGCGCCAGCAGCTTGGTAGGGGAGAATCAGCCCCAGCATTTT
TRBJ2-3	.	TRBD1	TRBV6-5	CASTLGGADTQYF	TGTGCCAGCACCCTAGGGGGCGCAGATACGCAGTATTTT
TRBJ1-2	.	TRBD1	TRBV6-5	CASSYGTADGYTF	TGTGCCAGCAGTTACGGGACAGCGGATGGCTACACCTTC
TRBJ2-7	.	.	TRBV13	CASSLSREQYF	TGTGCCAGCAGCTTAAGTCGGGAGCAGTACTTC
TRBJ2-7	.	.	TRBV7-2	CASSLEAGAYEQYF	TGTGCCAGCAGCTTAGAGGCGGGCGCCTACGAGCAGTACTTC
TRBJ2-7	.	TRBD1	TRBV5-1	CASSFGQGSYEQYF	TGCGCCAGCAGCTTCGGACAGGGTTCCTACGAGCAGTACTTC
TRBJ1-3	.	.	TRBV6-5	CASSRDGGSGNTIYF	TGTGCCAGCAGCCGGGACGGGGGCTCTGGAAACACCATATATTTT
TRBJ2-1	.	.	TRBV7-9	CASSPPGTINEQFF	TGTGCCAGCAGCCCTCCCGGCACCATCAATGAGCAGTTCTTC
TRBJ1-6	.	.	TRBV10-2	CASSDGVSPLHF	TGCGCCAGCAGTGATGGGGTTTCACCCCTCCACTTT
TRBJ1-2	.	.	TRBV7-2	CASSFDTDGYTF	TGTGCCAGCAGCTTCGATACAGATGGCTACACCTTC
TRBJ1-1	.	TRBD1	TRBV11-1	CASSQGERTEAFF	TGTGCCAGCAGCCAGGGGGAACGCACTGAAGCTTTCTTT
TRBJ2-4	.	.	TRBV6-5	CASQVRGSNIQYF	TGTGCCAGCCAAGTAAGGGGGTCGAACATTCAGTACTTC
TRBJ2-7	.	.	TRBV2	CASSEGASFFYEQYF	TGTGCCAGCAGTGAAGGGGCGAGTTTCTTCTACGAGCAGTACTTC
TRBJ1-2	.	TRBD1	TRBV5-1	CASSLLQGARGYTF	TGCGCCAGCAGCTTGTTACAGGGGGCACGAGGCTACACCTTC
TRBJ2-1	.	.	TRBV27	CASTPLGVGPNEQFF	TGTGCCAGCACCCCCTTAGGGGTGGGCCCCAATGAGCAGTTCTTC
TRBJ1-2	few	.	TRBV28	CASSVRASPYGYTF	TGTGCCAGCAGTGTCCGGGCATCACCGTATGGCTACACCTTC
TRBJ2-7	.	TRBD2	TRBV28	CASSPASGGYYEQYF	TGTGCCAGCAGCCCTGCTAGCGGGGGATACTACGAGCAGTACTTC
TRBJ1-4	.	TRBD1	TRBV18	CASSPGTGREKLFF	TGTGCCAGCTCACCAGGGACAGGGAGGGAAAAACTGTTTTTT
TRBJ1-5	.	.	TRBV10-3	CAISSSRGNQPQHF	TGTGCCATCAGTTCATCCAGGGGCAATCAGCCCCAGCATTTT
TRBJ2-5	.	TRBD2	TRBV5-4	CASSGTSGGQETQYF	TGTGCCAGCAGTGGGACTAGCGGGGGTCAAGAGACCCAGTACTTC
TRBJ2-7	.	.	TRBV2	CASSETRYRNYEQYF	TGTGCCAGCAGCGAAACCCGGTACAGAAACTACGAGCAGTACTTC
TRBJ1-1	.	.	TRBV6-6	CASSKGGMNTEAFF	TGTGCCAGCAGCAAGGGGGGCATGAACACTGAAGCTTTCTTT